The source of this T cell receptor (beta chain) is a study of response to subunit inactivated influenza vaccine. General study findings and limits: The authors suggested that every seasonal influenza vaccination recruits few new T cells.

The CDR3 consists of 18 residues. CDR1 is SNHLY, CDR2 FYNNEI, per germline. J was trimmed by 0 bases and V by 3 bases; bases with no gene match: 8. This clonotype was detected only a few times. The antigen is undetermined. One entry per CDR3 protein results from TCRdb running MiXCR on the RT-PCR reads. The sample has about 700,000 distinct CDR3 sequences; more than 11% are singletons. This chain connects TRBV2 to TRBJ2-3, with 11 bases identical to TRBD2. This clonotype was obtained from a man aged 45-65 years who received an inactivated influenza vaccine. The sample consisted of PBMCs from blood, taken 14 to 15 days before vaccination. The CDR3 sequence is CASSDTSGGPFSTDTQYF. DNA of the CDR3: TGTGCCAGCAGTGACACTAGCGGGGGACCATTTAGCACAGATACGCAGTATTTT.